Below, 5 T cell receptor beta chains from the same sample are listed, as sequenced in a study of control samples from healthy donors and cancer patients. TCRdb's table, derived via immunoSEQ multiplex PCR, lists solely in-frame clones and lacks some. The sample lists around 150,000 clones, about nine tenths occurring once. The sample was blood. All receptors derive from a man aged 25-40 years in good health.

There are a few counts of this clone. The chain recombines TRBV12-3 or TRBV12-4 with TRBJ1-5, with unresolved D. The CDR3 spans 12 residues. V lost 6 bases and J lost 7, with 10 bases in between. The CDR3 DNA is TGTGCCAGCAGGGCCTCCGACCAGCCCCAGCATTTT. Its protein is CASRASDQPQHF.

V and J are TRBV12-3 or TRBV12-4 and TRBJ1-1; no clear D gene. Trimming took 5 bases from V and 10 from J, leaving 14 bases between them. This CDR3 contains 12 residues. The CDR3 DNA follows: TGTGCCAGCAGTCCGCCGGGCGCAACAGCTTTCTTT. Its translation is CASSPPGATAFF.

V usage is TRBV25-1 and J usage is TRBJ2-7, with TRBD1 matching over 8 bases. The CDR3 has 14 residues. Germline V gives CDR1 MGHDK, CDR2 SYGVNS. Trimming took 5 bases from V and 4 from J; bases not matched to a gene: 7. CDR3 nucleotides: TGTGCCAGCAGTAGGGTAGGACAGGGTTACGAGCAGTACTTC. This sequence encodes CASSRVGQGYEQYF.

Remarks on this clone: An end of the junction differs from the germline gene, which may be a read error. The chain combines TRBV18 with TRBJ2-7; 12 bases fit TRBD1. Germline V gives CDR1 KGHSH, CDR2 LQKENI. The CDR3 extends over 15 amino acids. CDR3: CASSPPPGQGATSDF. The CDR3 DNA sequence: TGTGCCAGCTCACCACCTCCGGGACAGGGGGCCACCTCGGACTTC.

The chain has TRBV7-9 and TRBJ1-2, with D perhaps TRBD1 (5 bases). CDR1 is SEHNR, CDR2 FQNEAQ, per germline (reference sequence). The length of the CDR3 is 15 residues. The V end was cut by 5 bases, the J end by 0 bases, with 13 bases between. The CDR3 loop is CASSRGTGPNYGYTF. CDR3 in DNA: TGTGCCAGCAGCCGCGGGACGGGACCTAACTATGGCTACACCTTC.